This T cell receptor (beta chain) was captured by sequencing in a study of cytomegalovirus exposure and HLA in healthy donors (dated 2017 in TCRdb). Describing the broader study: According to an earlier analysis of 550 to 750 of the donors, about 179 million T cells yielded some 120 million unique TCR beta sequences and approximately 280 Gb of sequence data. Both class I and class II loci were covered by HLA typing, at four-digit resolution. To decide whether each TCR beta V gene segment behaved as functional or pseudogenic, an earlier analysis of some 600 of the donors relied on high-throughput TCR beta sequencing. About 5 DR-DQ haplotypes were handled as single units for association and clustering, since linkage in the cohort was strong. Of the approximately 400 genotyped donors, around 81% fell in the genetic ancestry cluster associated with self-reported Caucasian donors. The study profiled the T cell repertoires of 666 subjects by immunosequencing and related them to cytomegalovirus serostatus. The later analysis used no new phenotypic data to find candidate immune exposures, relying instead on TCR beta sequences and their occurrence across donors. To study patterns of TCR occurrence, a later analysis re-analyzed previously published TCR beta repertoires from under 750 donors and added high-resolution HLA genotyping. The number of donors typed differed by locus, with about 629-630 for A, B, C, DRB1 and DQB1, around 560 for DQA1, about 610 for DPA1, and 400 to 490 for DPB1. Among a few hundred genotyped donors of the cohort, an average of 235,054 unique TCR beta nucleotide sequences were sequenced per donor, roughly 18% of them non-productive. A later genetic analysis used genome-wide SNP genotypes for 398 of the 666 donors, treating that subset as a discovery cohort. All discovery cohort repertoires had been generated using a single sequencing platform. Approximately 300 gigabases of sequencing data and around 85 million unique TCR sequences made up an early release that covered approximately 700 HLA-typed donors. To predict cytomegalovirus infection status, the study brought together high-throughput TCR immunosequencing, statistical association of individual TCRs with disease status, and machine learning. Alongside the repertoire data, information on donor age, sex, ethnicity and CMV serostatus was compiled. The study was designed to test whether signatures of past pathogen exposure could be identified by cataloging public T cell receptors. A separate validation cohort of 100 to 150 different subjects was used in addition to the approximately 700-subject first cohort.

In total, 630 or so healthy bone marrow donors made up the cohort. At the time of sampling, all cohort members were nominally healthy, though unrecorded immune exposures were likely present. The donor tested CMV seropositive, placing the donor among the roughly 300 seropositive members of the cohort. A peripheral blood sample was provided by each donor, and peripheral blood mononuclear cells were used for TCR beta sequencing. The Qiagen DNeasy Blood Extraction Kit was used to extract genomic DNA from the blood cell samples. V sheds 4 bases and J sheds 7 bases, leaving 8 bases between their ends. The CDR3, cysteine through phenylalanine, is 12 amino acids long. The only DNA kept is the CDR3, 36 bases in frame from the first base. The CDR1 and CDR2 encoded by the germline V gene are SGHTA and FQGNSA. In the case of this clone: What this receptor recognizes is not known. The sample holds no much larger clone one base away, and base qualities are not on file.

Library preparation was by the immunoSEQ multiplex PCR assay. The multiplex PCR relied on a mix of 60 forward primers for TCR Vbeta segments and 13 reverse primers for TCR Jbeta segments. The CDR3 region of rearranged TCR beta genes was amplified from genomic DNA by a multiplex PCR assay. Amplified TCR beta libraries were sequenced as 87-base-pair reads on the Illumina HiSeq System. Per the source publication's procedure: A later analysis counted approximately 84 million unique TCR beta chains across the 666 repertoires, and 9.5 million to 11 million of these chains were shared by at least two donors. Raw reads were error-corrected and collapsed into unique sequences with a nearest-neighbor algorithm that merged closely related sequences to remove PCR and sequencing errors. Alignment of CDR3 sequences to IMGT reference sequences was used to assign V, D and J gene segments. Each retained sequence needed at least a six-nucleotide match to both a V gene segment and a J gene segment. Rearrangements were called productive when the CDR3 lacked stop codons and stayed in frame with V and J; all others were non-productive. CDR3 was defined according to IMGT convention as the region running from the second conserved V-encoded cysteine to the conserved J-encoded phenylalanine. In an earlier analysis of 550 to 650 of the donors, sequences lacking an unambiguous match to a single V gene segment were excluded. An earlier analysis of 500 to 600 of the donors classified V segments as functional when productive rearrangements were above 56.7% and as segregating when the standard deviation between donors was above 5%. A statistical classification framework was built to diagnose cytomegalovirus status from the catalog of TCR beta chain sequences. In a later analysis, TCR nucleotide sequences were compared against IMGT/GENE-DB human TR gene sequences so that V and J genes could be assigned. The TCRdist pipeline was used in a later analysis to assign CDR3 sequences and most-parsimonious VDJ recombination scenarios. In a later analysis, every TCR beta chain was defined by the combination of its CDR3 amino acid sequence and its V-gene family, and reads without a unique V-gene family were dropped. In a later analysis, a few hundred highly shared, low-generation-probability nucleotide sequences were removed to address suspected cross-contamination and a sequencing artifact. A later analysis calculated a clonal expansion index for each public chain from normalized within-repertoire ranks of inferred template counts. In a later analysis, generation probabilities were computed with a VDJ recombination model fitted to out-of-frame rearrangements, and the resulting probabilities were checked against IGoR. In a later analysis, TCR-TCR, TCR-HLA and TCR-CMV co-occurrence was scored with hypergeometric tests, and a repertoire-size bias correction was applied to TCR pairs. To estimate false discovery rates, a later analysis permuted the HLA or CMV assignments 20 times. In a later analysis, co-occurring TCRs were grouped using DBSCAN, with TCRdist sequence similarity added in when clustering inside HLA-allele-positive subsets. For co-occurrence clustering, repertoires with fewer than 30,000 or more than 120,000 public chains were excluded, along with four or five repertoires with anomalous nucleotide sharing. The immuneACCESS repertoire file appears here via TCRdb, limited to in-frame rearrangements. These files lack a portion of the clones; in checked studies, under half of the deficit traces to unresolved V genes, and the cause of the others is not known. V, J and clone size were drawn from that table, and D and trimming were deduced from the DNA. This sample lists around 230,000 clones; about 81% were detected once. Around 6% of the sample is held by the ten biggest clonotypes.

What the research found in general, with its limitations: Broadly in line with IMGT annotations, most TCR beta V segments showed up in productive rearrangements about 87% or about 30% of the time in an earlier analysis of several hundred of the donors. A later analysis found that HLA-associated TCR beta chains were more clonally expanded and had lower generation probabilities than equally common non-associated chains. Most CMV-associated TCR beta chains appeared to be HLA-restricted in a later analysis, and the HLA associations seemed to be driven largely by CMV exposure. According to a later analysis, parvovirus B19, influenza, CMV and Epstein-Barr virus appeared linked to several top co-occurrence clusters. Cytomegalovirus status was reported to be diagnosed by the classifier with high specificity and sensitivity in both the original and validation cohorts. A further reported finding was that TCR beta sequences accurately predicted the HLA-A and HLA-B alleles for most subjects in the first cohort. In this cohort, only TCR beta chains were sequenced, and detectable features were limited by the absence of alpha or paired-chain data. According to a later analysis, TCR association rates differed among HLA loci, with DRB1 alleles showing the most associated TCRs and HLA-C alleles showing the fewest. For the cohort, immune exposure information was limited to CMV serostatus. The sequencing pipeline was judged likely to have produced a cluster of highly shared sequence variants as a technical artifact. The authors suggested that the approach could potentially be generalized to other disease states and immunological phenotypes. In the study, about 150 TCR beta chains were listed as associated with cytomegalovirus. Because HLA typing was unavailable for some donors at each locus, only the typed subset was used in association tests. Most TCR sequences were seen in very few donors, while some public TCRs were found in many individuals. Linkage disequilibrium might explain the correlated functional status among segregating V segments, but an unknown experimental factor could not be ruled out. The 87-base-pair reads could not distinguish some IMGT-functional V segments, including TRBV6-2 and TRBV6-3, so those segments were excluded. Three of the identified cytomegalovirus-associated TCR beta chains were confirmed in vitro to be specific for cytomegalovirus antigens. About 17 rarely observed V segments, including chromosome 9 orphons, were excluded from the earlier analysis of some 590 of the donors because counts were too low. In a later analysis, 15,000 to 20,000 TCR beta sequences were associated with specific HLA alleles at a false discovery rate of 0.05. V-gene and J-gene trimming of TCR beta chains was associated with a missense DCLRE1C variant in a later genetic analysis, and the association was replicated in an independent cohort. Presence/absence analyses assumed roughly uniform sequencing depth across donors, an assumption that may not hold. When HLA alleles, especially DR and DQ, strongly co-occurred, TCR associations were difficult to assign to individual alleles. According to a later genetic analysis, donors in an Asian-associated ancestry cluster had fewer N-insertions in productive TCRs than the approximately 700-donor mean.

The rearrangement joined TRBV7-2 to TRBJ2-1, with no confidently assigned D gene. The sequenced sample consisted of PBMCs. The receptor comes from a man in his forties in good health and CMV-seropositive. This receptor has the CDR3 CASSSQRNEQFF. In nucleotide form, the sequence is TGTGCCAGCAGCTCACAACGAAATGAGCAGTTCTTC.